These T cell receptor beta chains were read from a single sample in a study of CD8 T cells in ankylosing spondylitis. Each CDR3 protein gets one entry after TCRdb re-called the 5' RACE reads with MiXCR. Of 200,000 to 250,000 distinct CDR3 sequences listed, under 8.5% are singletons. Sequenced sample: blood, either unsorted or a sorted T cell fraction (not recorded which). These receptors were collected from a female donor with ankylosing spondylitis or in good health (not recorded which). CDR3s include the opening cysteine and the closing phenylalanine or tryptophan. A D gene is named only where the DNA matches it firmly. Clone size is shown for a subset of rows, as once, few, many or a class of expanded clone.

j_call clone_size d_call v_call cdr3_nt cdr3_aa
TRBJ1-2 many TRBD1 TRBV2 TGTGCCAGCGGTGGGACAGGAGCTAACTATGGCTACACCTTC CASGGTGANYGYTF
TRBJ2-7 many TRBD1 TRBV27 TGTGCCAGCAGTTCCGGACAGGATCGGTCCTACGAGCAGTACTTC CASSSGQDRSYEQYF
TRBJ1-5 many NA TRBV28 TGTGCCAGCAACTTTGGGGCGCAGGGAAACGGCAATCAGCCCCAGCATTTT CASNFGAQGNGNQPQHF
TRBJ2-7 few TRBD2 TRBV3-1 TGTGCCAGCAGCCAAGGGGGCCTAGCGGGAGGGGAGCAGTACTTC CASSQGGLAGGEQYF
TRBJ2-5 NA NA TRBV2 TGTGCCAGCAACGGGGCGGTGCTGCGGGAAGAGACCCAGTACTTC CASNGAVLREETQYF
TRBJ2-2 NA NA TRBV19 TGTGCCAGCCGAGGGGACTTCAACACCGGGGAGCTGTTTTTT CASRGDFNTGELFF
TRBJ2-3 NA NA TRBV20-1 TGCAGTGCTAGAACAGGTGGTGCTTCCACAGATACGCAGTATTTT CSARTGGASTDTQYF
TRBJ2-1 many TRBD2 TRBV20-1 TGCAGTGCTAGGGGTCTAGCGGGCCCCAAATACAATGAGCAGTTCTTC CSARGLAGPKYNEQFF
TRBJ2-4 many TRBD2 TRBV28 TGTGCCAGCAGTTTGGAGGGGAGACTAGCCCCACCGCTAGCCAAAAACATTCAGTACTTC CASSLEGRLAPPLAKNIQYF
TRBJ1-3 many NA TRBV29-1 TGCAGCGTCGAATACAGGGCTGGAAACACCATATATTTT CSVEYRAGNTIYF
TRBJ2-7 many NA TRBV12-3/TRBV12-4 TGTGCCAGCAGCAATACGGGACTCTCCTACGAGCAGTACTTC CASSNTGLSYEQYF
TRBJ1-2 NA NA TRBV27 TGTGCCAGCAGTCCGAATGGCTACACCTTC CASSPNGYTF
TRBJ2-1 many TRBD2 TRBV20-1 TGCAGTGCTAGCCCCAGAGCTAGCGGGAGGGACACCTCGCAGTTCTTC CSASPRASGRDTSQFF
TRBJ2-1 NA NA TRBV30 TGTGCCTGGAACACAGCGAGGAATGAGCAGTTCTTC CAWNTARNEQFF
TRBJ2-7 many TRBD2 TRBV20-1 TGCAGTGCTGATCGGACTAGCGGGGACTACTACGAGCAGTACTTC CSADRTSGDYYEQYF
TRBJ2-1 many NA TRBV5-1 TGCGCCAGCAGCTTGAACAGGGAGCCACCGGCTGAGCAGTTCTTC CASSLNREPPAEQFF
TRBJ2-3 many NA TRBV28 TGTGCCAGCAGTTTGCGGCCGGTGGGAACGAGCACAGATACGCAGTATTTT CASSLRPVGTSTDTQYF
TRBJ2-1 many TRBD2 TRBV5-1 TGCGCCAGCAGCTTTAATCTAGCGGGAGGGCCGGTGAATGAGCAGTTCTTC CASSFNLAGGPVNEQFF
TRBJ1-2 NA NA TRBV2 TGTGCCAGCAGTGGACAGACCTTCTATGGCTACACCTTC CASSGQTFYGYTF
TRBJ2-3 NA TRBD1 TRBV5-5 TGTGCCAGCAGCTCTAAGACAGGGGTGGTGGATACGCAGTATTTT CASSSKTGVVDTQYF
TRBJ1-5 NA TRBD1 TRBV20-1 TGCAGTGCCACAGGGGCGGGGATGGTAAATCAGCCCCAGCATTTT CSATGAGMVNQPQHF
TRBJ2-7 NA NA TRBV2 TGTGCCAGCAGTGAAAGGGGGAAGCCCCTCTACGAGCAGTACTTC CASSERGKPLYEQYF
TRBJ1-1 many NA TRBV18 TGTGCCAGCTCCCTGGGCCCGGAGGAAGCTTTCTTT CASSLGPEEAFF
TRBJ2-1 many TRBD2 TRBV7-3 TGTGCCAGCAGCCTAGCGGGAGGGGCCAACAATGAGCAGTTCTTC CASSLAGGANNEQFF
TRBJ2-6 few NA TRBV10-2 TGCGCCAGCAGTGAGTCCGGGGGTTCTGGGGCCAACGTCCTGACTTTC CASSESGGSGANVLTF
TRBJ1-5 many NA TRBV20-1 TGCAGTGCTAAGATGGGCGGGATGGGCAATCAGCCCCAGCATTTT CSAKMGGMGNQPQHF
TRBJ2-3 many TRBD2 TRBV5-1 TGCGCCAGCAGCTCCGACCTACTGCGGGAGGGAAGTCGGGCAGATACGCAGTATTTT CASSSDLLREGSRADTQYF
TRBJ2-7 NA NA TRBV3-1 TGTGCCAGCAGCCGGAGGACAGTCTACGAGCAGTACTTC CASSRRTVYEQYF
TRBJ1-2 many NA TRBV7-8 TGTGCCAGCAGCTTAGTGGGTTCGGGGTTGGACTATGGCTACACCTTC CASSLVGSGLDYGYTF
TRBJ2-3 many TRBD1 TRBV10-3 TGTGCCATCAGTGAGAGAGGACAGGGACTAGATACGCAGTATTTT CAISERGQGLDTQYF
TRBJ2-5 few TRBD2 TRBV7-9 TGTGCCAGCAGCTCCTCGGCGGGGGCCCAGTACTTC CASSSSAGAQYF
TRBJ2-7 many TRBD1 TRBV20-1 TGCAGTGCGGTCTCGGACAGGGGCTACGAGCAGTACTTC CSAVSDRGYEQYF
TRBJ1-1 NA NA TRBV4-1 TGCTCCAGCAGCCAAGATCGGGCGGCCAGCCAAAAAACTGAAGCTTTCTTT CSSSQDRAASQKTEAFF
TRBJ2-6 NA NA TRBV30 TGTGCCTGGAGTGTATATAGGGAAGCCCATAGGTCTGGGGCCAACGTCCTGACTTTC CAWSVYREAHRSGANVLTF
TRBJ2-1 NA TRBD2 TRBV20-1 TGCAGTGCTAGAGCGAGCGGGAGGGATCAGTTCTTC CSARASGRDQFF
TRBJ2-7 many TRBD2 TRBV6-2/TRBV6-3 TGTGCCAGCAGAGACGGGACTAGCGGGAGCCACGAGCAGTACTTC CASRDGTSGSHEQYF
TRBJ2-3 NA NA TRBV7-2 TGTGCCAGCAGCTTAGACGACTTCATGGATACGCAGTATTTT CASSLDDFMDTQYF
TRBJ2-5 NA TRBD2 TRBV7-2 TGTGCCAGCAGCTCTAGCGGGAACCGTGAAGAGACCCAGTACTTC CASSSSGNREETQYF
TRBJ2-1 many TRBD2 TRBV7-9 TGTGCCAGCAGCACCACACTAGCGGGAGTTCTCAATGAGCAGTTCTTC CASSTTLAGVLNEQFF
TRBJ2-5 few NA TRBV7-2 TGTGCCAGCAGCTTATTCGTCGGGGTGGGCGGTTGGGGGAAAGAGACCCAGTACTTC CASSLFVGVGGWGKETQYF
TRBJ2-5 many NA TRBV12-3/TRBV12-4 TGTGCCAGCAGCCCTGGGGACTACCAAGAGACCCAGTACTTC CASSPGDYQETQYF